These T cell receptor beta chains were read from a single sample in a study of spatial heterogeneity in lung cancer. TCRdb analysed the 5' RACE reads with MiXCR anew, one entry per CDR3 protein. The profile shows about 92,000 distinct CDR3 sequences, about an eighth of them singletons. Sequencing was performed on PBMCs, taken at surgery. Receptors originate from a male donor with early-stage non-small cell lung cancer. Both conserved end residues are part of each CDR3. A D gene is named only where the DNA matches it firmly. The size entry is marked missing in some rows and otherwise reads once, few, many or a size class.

cdr3_nt: TGTGCCAGCAGCCTCATTGGGACAGGATCCCAAGAGACCCAGTACTTC
cdr3_aa: CASSLIGTGSQETQYF
cdr3_length: 16
j_call: TRBJ2-5
d_call: TRBD1
clone_size: few
v_call: TRBV3-1

cdr3_nt: TGTGCCAGCAGCACACTCGCGGCGGAGACATGCTATGGCTACACCTTC
cdr3_aa: CASSTLAAETCYGYTF
cdr3_length: 16
j_call: TRBJ1-2
d_call: -
clone_size: -
v_call: TRBV21-1

cdr3_nt: TGTGCCAGCAGTCTCTTAGCGGGAGGAGAGACCCAGTACTTC
cdr3_aa: CASSLLAGGETQYF
cdr3_length: 14
j_call: TRBJ2-5
d_call: TRBD2
clone_size: many
v_call: TRBV27

cdr3_nt: TGTGCCAGCAGCTTAGAGCCTAGCGGGGTTATAGATACGCAGTATTTT
cdr3_aa: CASSLEPSGVIDTQYF
cdr3_length: 16
j_call: TRBJ2-3
d_call: TRBD2
clone_size: many
v_call: TRBV7-8

cdr3_nt: TGTGCCAGCGGAGTAGCGGGGGGGCACAATGAGCAGTTCTTC
cdr3_aa: CASGVAGGHNEQFF
cdr3_length: 14
j_call: TRBJ2-1
d_call: TRBD2
clone_size: few
v_call: TRBV12-3/TRBV12-4

cdr3_nt: TGCAGTGCTAGAGGGGTGAGGACACCAGTTGAGACCCAGTACTTC
cdr3_aa: CSARGVRTPVETQYF
cdr3_length: 15
j_call: TRBJ2-5
d_call: -
clone_size: -
v_call: TRBV20-1

cdr3_nt: TGCGCCAGCAGCCCCGGGGGAGTATCGGGTACGCAGTATTTT
cdr3_aa: CASSPGGVSGTQYF
cdr3_length: 14
j_call: TRBJ2-3
d_call: -
clone_size: many
v_call: TRBV4-3

cdr3_nt: TGTGCCAGCAGAACAGGGACTAGGGGGAATGAGCAGTTCTTC
cdr3_aa: CASRTGTRGNEQFF
cdr3_length: 14
j_call: TRBJ2-1
d_call: TRBD2
clone_size: -
v_call: TRBV6-2/TRBV6-3

cdr3_nt: TGTGCCAGCAAAAAGTTCAGCGGGGAGCTGTTTTTT
cdr3_aa: CASKKFSGELFF
cdr3_length: 12
j_call: TRBJ2-2
d_call: -
clone_size: -
v_call: TRBV28

cdr3_nt: TGTGCCAGCAGCGAACTCCCGCTAGCGGGAGGGCCTCTTGCCAAAAACATTCAGTACTTC
cdr3_aa: CASSELPLAGGPLAKNIQYF
cdr3_length: 20
j_call: TRBJ2-4
d_call: TRBD2
clone_size: many
v_call: TRBV6-2/TRBV6-3

cdr3_nt: TGTGCCACCGGTGAGGACATGAACACCGGGGAGCTGTTTTTT
cdr3_aa: CATGEDMNTGELFF
cdr3_length: 14
j_call: TRBJ2-2
d_call: -
clone_size: -
v_call: TRBV13

cdr3_nt: TGTGCCAGCAGCACCCTTCGCGGGGACTCCTACGAGCAGTACTTC
cdr3_aa: CASSTLRGDSYEQYF
cdr3_length: 15
j_call: TRBJ2-7
d_call: -
clone_size: -
v_call: TRBV7-2

cdr3_nt: TGTGCCAGCAGTCCCGGGACTAGCGGGGGAGAGACCCAGTACTTC
cdr3_aa: CASSPGTSGGETQYF
cdr3_length: 15
j_call: TRBJ2-5
d_call: TRBD2
clone_size: many
v_call: TRBV6-2/TRBV6-3

cdr3_nt: TGTGCCAGCAGCCAACGGGGGAGAAACACCATATATTTT
cdr3_aa: CASSQRGRNTIYF
cdr3_length: 13
j_call: TRBJ1-3
d_call: -
clone_size: -
v_call: TRBV14

cdr3_nt: TGTGCCAGCAGCCGACTTGTCGAGGCAGATACGCAGTATTTT
cdr3_aa: CASSRLVEADTQYF
cdr3_length: 14
j_call: TRBJ2-3
d_call: -
clone_size: many
v_call: TRBV12-3/TRBV12-4

cdr3_nt: TGTGCCAGCAGTTTAGGGAAGACAGGGCGGGTTAATCAGCCCCAGCATTTT
cdr3_aa: CASSLGKTGRVNQPQHF
cdr3_length: 17
j_call: TRBJ1-5
d_call: TRBD1
clone_size: -
v_call: TRBV12-3/TRBV12-4

cdr3_nt: TGTGCCAGCAGCCGCGGACAGGGGGCTTTCAACGAGCAGTACTTC
cdr3_aa: CASSRGQGAFNEQYF
cdr3_length: 15
j_call: TRBJ2-7
d_call: TRBD1
clone_size: -
v_call: TRBV5-6

cdr3_nt: TGTGCCAGCAGCGTAGTGGACACCGGGGAGCTGTTTTTT
cdr3_aa: CASSVVDTGELFF
cdr3_length: 13
j_call: TRBJ2-2
d_call: -
clone_size: few
v_call: TRBV9

cdr3_nt: TGTGCTGTCTTAAGGGACAGCTCCTACGAGCAGTACTTC
cdr3_aa: CAVLRDSSYEQYF
cdr3_length: 13
j_call: TRBJ2-7
d_call: TRBD1
clone_size: few
v_call: TRBV7-9

cdr3_nt: TGCGCCAGCAGCAGCGGGCCTAGCGACCAAGAGACCCAGTACTTC
cdr3_aa: CASSSGPSDQETQYF
cdr3_length: 15
j_call: TRBJ2-5
d_call: -
clone_size: -
v_call: TRBV5-1

cdr3_nt: TGTGCCAGCAGTGAAGAGTCGGTGGGCGGAAACACCATATATTTT
cdr3_aa: CASSEESVGGNTIYF
cdr3_length: 15
j_call: TRBJ1-3
d_call: -
clone_size: few
v_call: TRBV2

cdr3_nt: TGTGCCAGCAGTTTAAGTTGGGTAAGAGGCACTGAAGCTTTCTTT
cdr3_aa: CASSLSWVRGTEAFF
cdr3_length: 15
j_call: TRBJ1-1
d_call: -
clone_size: -
v_call: TRBV28

cdr3_nt: TGCGCCAGCAGCTCGGGACTCGAGACCCAGTACTTC
cdr3_aa: CASSSGLETQYF
cdr3_length: 12
j_call: TRBJ2-5
d_call: -
clone_size: many
v_call: TRBV5-1

cdr3_nt: TGTGCCAGCACCTTCAATGGACAGGGACCAGGGCAGTACTTC
cdr3_aa: CASTFNGQGPGQYF
cdr3_length: 14
j_call: TRBJ2-7
d_call: TRBD1
clone_size: many
v_call: TRBV28

cdr3_nt: TGCAGCGTTGATCTTCCGGGACAGAGCTCTGGAAACACCATATATTTT
cdr3_aa: CSVDLPGQSSGNTIYF
cdr3_length: 16
j_call: TRBJ1-3
d_call: TRBD1
clone_size: many
v_call: TRBV29-1

cdr3_nt: TGTGCCTGGAGTGTTGGGAGGAAAGCTTTCTTT
cdr3_aa: CAWSVGRKAFF
cdr3_length: 11
j_call: TRBJ1-1
d_call: -
clone_size: few
v_call: TRBV30

cdr3_nt: TGTGCCAGCAGCTCAGAATCAAGGACAGCTAATGAAAAACTGTTTTTT
cdr3_aa: CASSSESRTANEKLFF
cdr3_length: 16
j_call: TRBJ1-4
d_call: -
clone_size: many
v_call: TRBV7-6

cdr3_nt: TGTGCCAGCAGCCGACCCCGGGGGGGCTACGAGCAGTACTTC
cdr3_aa: CASSRPRGGYEQYF
cdr3_length: 14
j_call: TRBJ2-7
d_call: TRBD2
clone_size: -
v_call: TRBV7-2

cdr3_nt: TGTGCCAGCAGGCGGACAGGGACCTACGAGCAGTACTTC
cdr3_aa: CASRRTGTYEQYF
cdr3_length: 13
j_call: TRBJ2-7
d_call: TRBD1
clone_size: few
v_call: TRBV2

cdr3_nt: TGTGCCAGCCCCCTAGACAGGGGCCCAATCCCTAGCACAGATACGCAGTATTTT
cdr3_aa: CASPLDRGPIPSTDTQYF
cdr3_length: 18
j_call: TRBJ2-3
d_call: TRBD1
clone_size: many
v_call: TRBV28

cdr3_nt: TGCGCCAGCAGCTTGGACAGGGGAACACAAGAGACCCAGTACTTC
cdr3_aa: CASSLDRGTQETQYF
cdr3_length: 15
j_call: TRBJ2-5
d_call: TRBD1
clone_size: -
v_call: TRBV5-1

cdr3_nt: TGTGCCAGCTCACCACCACCACGGGCCGGGGAGCTGTTTTTT
cdr3_aa: CASSPPPRAGELFF
cdr3_length: 14
j_call: TRBJ2-2
d_call: -
clone_size: few
v_call: TRBV18

cdr3_nt: TGCAGTGCCAGGACAGGGGCCTTCACAGATACGCAGTATTTT
cdr3_aa: CSARTGAFTDTQYF
cdr3_length: 14
j_call: TRBJ2-3
d_call: TRBD1
clone_size: few
v_call: TRBV20-1

cdr3_nt: TGTGCCAGCAGCCCCGAACAGGGACTAGCTTGGACCCAGTACTTC
cdr3_aa: CASSPEQGLAWTQYF
cdr3_length: 15
j_call: TRBJ2-5
d_call: TRBD2
clone_size: many
v_call: TRBV7-2

cdr3_nt: TGTGCCAGCAGTGGGGACAGGGCCAACTACGAGCAGTACTTC
cdr3_aa: CASSGDRANYEQYF
cdr3_length: 14
j_call: TRBJ2-7
d_call: TRBD1
clone_size: -
v_call: TRBV6-1

cdr3_nt: TGCAGCGTTGAGCTTGCGGGCGTCACAGATACGCAGTATTTT
cdr3_aa: CSVELAGVTDTQYF
cdr3_length: 14
j_call: TRBJ2-3
d_call: -
clone_size: many
v_call: TRBV29-1

cdr3_nt: TGTGCCAGCGGCGGTGCTATAGCGGGGGGCCGAGGAGAGACCCAGTACTTC
cdr3_aa: CASGGAIAGGRGETQYF
cdr3_length: 17
j_call: TRBJ2-5
d_call: TRBD2
clone_size: few
v_call: TRBV2